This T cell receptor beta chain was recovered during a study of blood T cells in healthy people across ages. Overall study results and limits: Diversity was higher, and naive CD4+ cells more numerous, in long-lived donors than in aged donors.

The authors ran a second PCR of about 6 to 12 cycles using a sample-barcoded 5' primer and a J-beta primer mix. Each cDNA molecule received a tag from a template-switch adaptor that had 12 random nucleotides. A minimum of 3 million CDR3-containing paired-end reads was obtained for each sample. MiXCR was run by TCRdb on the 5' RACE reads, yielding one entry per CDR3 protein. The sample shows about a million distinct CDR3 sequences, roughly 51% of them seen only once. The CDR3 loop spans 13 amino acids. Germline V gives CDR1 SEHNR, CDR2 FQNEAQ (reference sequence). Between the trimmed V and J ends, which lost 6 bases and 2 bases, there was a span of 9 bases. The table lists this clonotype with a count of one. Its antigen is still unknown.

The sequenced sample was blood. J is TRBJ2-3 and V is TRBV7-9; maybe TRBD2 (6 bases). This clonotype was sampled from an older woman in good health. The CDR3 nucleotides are TGTGCCAGCAGACGGAGGGACACAGATACGCAGTATTTT. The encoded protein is CASRRRDTDTQYF.